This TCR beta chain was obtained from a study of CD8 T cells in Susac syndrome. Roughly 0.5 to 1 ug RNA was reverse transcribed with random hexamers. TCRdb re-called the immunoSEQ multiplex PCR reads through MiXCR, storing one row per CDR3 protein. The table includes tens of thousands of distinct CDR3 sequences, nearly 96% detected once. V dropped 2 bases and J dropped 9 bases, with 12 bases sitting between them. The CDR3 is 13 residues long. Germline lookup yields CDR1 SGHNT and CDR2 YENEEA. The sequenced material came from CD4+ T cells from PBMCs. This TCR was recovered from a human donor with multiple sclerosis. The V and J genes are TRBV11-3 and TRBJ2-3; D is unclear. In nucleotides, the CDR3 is TGTGCCAGCAGCTTAAGTTCGTCAATGACGCAGTATTTT. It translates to CASSLSSSMTQYF. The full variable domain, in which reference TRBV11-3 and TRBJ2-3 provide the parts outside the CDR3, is EAGVVQSPRYKIIEKKQPVAFWCNPISGHNTLYWYLQNLGQGPELLIRYENEEAVDDSQLPKDRFSAERLKGVDSTLKIQPAELGDSAVYLCASSLSSSMTQYFGPGTRLTVL.